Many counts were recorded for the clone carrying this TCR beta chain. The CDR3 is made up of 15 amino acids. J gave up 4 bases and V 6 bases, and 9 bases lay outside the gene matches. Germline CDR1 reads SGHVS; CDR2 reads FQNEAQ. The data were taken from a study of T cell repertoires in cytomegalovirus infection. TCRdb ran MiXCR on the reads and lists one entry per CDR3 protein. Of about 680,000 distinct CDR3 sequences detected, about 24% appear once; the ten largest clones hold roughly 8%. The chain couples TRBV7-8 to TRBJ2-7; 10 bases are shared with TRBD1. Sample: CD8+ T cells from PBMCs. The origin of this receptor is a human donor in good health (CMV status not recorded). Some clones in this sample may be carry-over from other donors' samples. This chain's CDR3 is CASSSTGTGEYEQYF. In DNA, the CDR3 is TGTGCCAGCAGTTCAACCGGGACAGGGGAATACGAGCAGTACTTC.